This T cell receptor (beta chain) was captured in a study of human T cells and chemical hapten exposure. Whole-study findings and limits: Expanded TCRs produced significantly more large CDR3 similarity clusters than controls did.

The CDR3 spans 14 residues. Germline values: CDR1 SGHTA, CDR2 FQGNSA. Trimming cost V 5 bases and J 2 bases, with 13 bases left between them. This clonotype was seen ten or more times. Its antigen is currently unknown. Time point noted: patch test 1, 2 weeks after DPC sensitization. As for treatment: therapeutic diphenylcyclopropenone sensitization with weekly scalp DPC. It was from unfractionated whole blood that total RNA was extracted. TCRdb ran MiXCR on the RACE reads and lists one entry per CDR3 protein. The table includes 75,000 to 100,000 distinct CDR3 sequences, under 15% detected once. The receptor comes from a woman aged 40 to 49 with alopecia areata. Some clones in this sample may be carry-over from other donors' samples. The chain combines TRBV7-2 with TRBJ2-7; D is possibly TRBD1 (7 bases). The sample in question was whole blood, obtained in connection with sensitization to the hapten diphenylcyclopropenone (DPC). CDR3 loop: CASSPTRGAYEQYF. Here the CDR3 DNA reads TGTGCCAGCAGCCCCACCAGGGGGGCCTACGAGCAGTACTTC.